This T cell receptor (beta chain) was captured in a study of T cell responses to AZD1222 COVID-19 vaccine. The CDR3 has 14 amino acids. With V trimmed by 2 bases and J by 9 bases, 10 bases remained unmatched. The V gene's germline CDR1 is SGHNT and CDR2 YYREEE (reference sequence). Turning to this clone: The antigen is not known.

The repertoire was sequenced with immunoSEQ multiplex PCR; TCRdb's copy has only in-frame clones and lacks some. The repertoire holds some 54,000 clones, roughly 90% seen once, with just under 2% in the top ten. Study-level results: White British people made up most donors, females outnumbered males, and clonal diversity was possibly underestimated. There were repertoire samples only from the period after the peak T cell response. Vaccine-associated CD4 TCRs spanned spike, dominant at 160-218 and 743-854. Baseline seropositivity occurred in only a handful of AZD1222 recipients.

The chain combines TRBV5-4 with TRBJ2-7, with 8 bases fitting TRBD2. The sequence derives from an adult in good health. The material was peripheral blood, obtained on day 0 of AZD1222 vaccination. CDR3 sequence: CASSLGPGLVMQYF. For the CDR3, the DNA is TGTGCCAGCAGCTTAGGCCCGGGACTAGTGATGCAGTACTTC.